This T cell receptor (beta chain) was identified during a study of blood T cell repertoires in COVID-19. The wider study: Material from acute and convalescent COVID-19 was sourced from the United States, Italy and Spain. Sources were T cells, B-cell-depleted T cells, or PBMCs; the material itself was cDNA or gDNA.

The ends lost 6 bases at V and 3 bases at J; junction bases unmatched: 10. The CDR3 has 15 residues. Germline loops: CDR1 WSHSY, CDR2 SAAADI. Original methodology: Researchers report that nucleated cell counts were estimated from reference gene primer amplification. Measured with immunoSEQ multiplex PCR; TCRdb has only the in-frame clones, and not every one. From that table come the V and J calls and clone size; the DNA was used to work out D and trimming. The sample yields over 150,000 clones, around four fifths seen once. One Seattle source followed patients from active infection through their disease course. Only a few counts were recorded for this clone.

This receptor was identified in a woman in her 40s with COVID-19, enrolled during active disease. Material for sequencing was peripheral blood. The V and J genes are TRBV10-2 and TRBJ1-1; TRBD1 matches 7 bases. CDR3: CASRERQGRYTEAFF. DNA for the CDR3: TGCGCCAGCAGGGAGAGACAGGGCCGGTACACTGAAGCTTTCTTT.